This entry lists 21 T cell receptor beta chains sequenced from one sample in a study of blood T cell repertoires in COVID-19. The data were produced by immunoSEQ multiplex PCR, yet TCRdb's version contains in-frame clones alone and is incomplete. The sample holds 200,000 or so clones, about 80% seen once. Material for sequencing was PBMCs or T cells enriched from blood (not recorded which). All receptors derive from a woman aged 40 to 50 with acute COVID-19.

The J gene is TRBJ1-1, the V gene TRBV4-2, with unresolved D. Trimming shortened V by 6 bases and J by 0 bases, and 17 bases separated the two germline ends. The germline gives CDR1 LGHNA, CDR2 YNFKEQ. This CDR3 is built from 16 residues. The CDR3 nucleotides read TGTGCCAGCAGGTCGAACGGGAACCTCATGAACACTGAAGCTTTCTTT. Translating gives CASRSNGNLMNTEAFF.

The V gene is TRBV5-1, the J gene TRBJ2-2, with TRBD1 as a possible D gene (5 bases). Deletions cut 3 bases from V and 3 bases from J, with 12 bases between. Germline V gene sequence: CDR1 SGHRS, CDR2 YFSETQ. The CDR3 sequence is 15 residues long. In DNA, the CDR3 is TGCGCCAGCAGCTCCCAGGCCAGGGACACCGGGGAGCTGTTTTTT. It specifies CASSSQARDTGELFF.

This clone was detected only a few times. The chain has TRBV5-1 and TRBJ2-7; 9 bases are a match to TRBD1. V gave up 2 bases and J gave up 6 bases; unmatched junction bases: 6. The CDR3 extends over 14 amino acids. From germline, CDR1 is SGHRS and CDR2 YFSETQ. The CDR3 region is CASSLGTGRGEQYF. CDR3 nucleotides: TGCGCCAGCAGCTTAGGGACAGGGAGAGGCGAGCAGTACTTC.

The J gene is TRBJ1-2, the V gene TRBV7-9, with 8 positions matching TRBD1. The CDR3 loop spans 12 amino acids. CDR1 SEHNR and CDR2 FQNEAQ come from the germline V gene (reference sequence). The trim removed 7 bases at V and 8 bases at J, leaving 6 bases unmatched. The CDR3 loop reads CASTPGGEGYTF. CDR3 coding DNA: TGTGCCAGCACCCCAGGGGGCGAGGGCTACACCTTC.

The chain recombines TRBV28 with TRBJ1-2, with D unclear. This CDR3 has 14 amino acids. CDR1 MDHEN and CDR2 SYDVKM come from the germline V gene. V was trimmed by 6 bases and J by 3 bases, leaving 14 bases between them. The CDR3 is CASSSTRGDYGYTF. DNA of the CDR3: TGTGCCAGCAGCTCTACCCGAGGAGACTATGGCTACACCTTC.

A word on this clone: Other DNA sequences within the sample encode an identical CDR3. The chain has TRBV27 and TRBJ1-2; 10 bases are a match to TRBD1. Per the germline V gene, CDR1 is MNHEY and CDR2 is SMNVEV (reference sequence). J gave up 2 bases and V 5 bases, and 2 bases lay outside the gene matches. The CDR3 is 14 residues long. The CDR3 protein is CASSRDRGNYGYTF. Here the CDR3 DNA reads TGTGCCAGCAGTCGGGACAGGGGCAACTATGGCTACACCTTC.

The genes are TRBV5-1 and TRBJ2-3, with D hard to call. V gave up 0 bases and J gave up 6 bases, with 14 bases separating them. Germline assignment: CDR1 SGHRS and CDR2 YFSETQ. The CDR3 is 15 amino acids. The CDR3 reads CASSLEAIARDTQYF. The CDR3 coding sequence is TGCGCCAGCAGCTTGGAAGCCATAGCAAGGGATACGCAGTATTTT.

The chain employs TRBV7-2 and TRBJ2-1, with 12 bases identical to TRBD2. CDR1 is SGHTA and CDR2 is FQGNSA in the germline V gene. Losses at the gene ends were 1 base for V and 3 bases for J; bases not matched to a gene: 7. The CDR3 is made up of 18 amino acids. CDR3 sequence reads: CASSLVASGGAFYNEQFF. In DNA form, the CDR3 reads TGTGCCAGCAGCTTAGTCGCTAGCGGGGGGGCGTTCTACAATGAGCAGTTCTTC.

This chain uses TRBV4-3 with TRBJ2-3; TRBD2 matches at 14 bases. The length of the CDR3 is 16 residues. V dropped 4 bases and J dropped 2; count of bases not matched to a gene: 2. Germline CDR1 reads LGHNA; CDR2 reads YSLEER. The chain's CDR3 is CASSRTSGGLTDTQYF. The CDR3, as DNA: TGCGCCAGCAGCCGGACTAGCGGGGGGCTCACAGATACGCAGTATTTT.

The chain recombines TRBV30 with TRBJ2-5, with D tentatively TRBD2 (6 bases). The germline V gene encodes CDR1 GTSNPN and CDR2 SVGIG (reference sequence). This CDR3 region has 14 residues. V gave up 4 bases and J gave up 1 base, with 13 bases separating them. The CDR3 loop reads CAWTSLGGQETQYF. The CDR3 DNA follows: TGTGCCTGGACCTCTTTGGGGGGCCAAGAGACCCAGTACTTC. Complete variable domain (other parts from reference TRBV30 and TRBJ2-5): SQTIHQWPATLVQPVGSPLSLECTVEGTSNPNLYWYRQAAGRGLQLLFYSVGIGQISSEVPQNLSASRPQDRQFILSSKKLLLSDSGFYLCAWTSLGGQETQYFGPGTRLLVL.

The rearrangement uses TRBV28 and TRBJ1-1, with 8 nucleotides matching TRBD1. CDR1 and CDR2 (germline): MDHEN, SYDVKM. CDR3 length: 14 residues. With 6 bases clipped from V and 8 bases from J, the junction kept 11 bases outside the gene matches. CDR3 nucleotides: TGTGCCAGCAGAGAGACAGGGGCCCAGACGGAAGCTTTCTTT. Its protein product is CASRETGAQTEAFF.

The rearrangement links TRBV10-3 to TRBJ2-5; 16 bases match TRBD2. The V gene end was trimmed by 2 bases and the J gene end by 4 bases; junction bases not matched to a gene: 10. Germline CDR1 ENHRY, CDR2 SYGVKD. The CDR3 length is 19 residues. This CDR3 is CAISERGRGTSGRGETQYF. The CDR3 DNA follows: TGTGCCATCAGTGAGCGGGGGCGCGGGACTAGCGGGAGGGGAGAGACCCAGTACTTC.

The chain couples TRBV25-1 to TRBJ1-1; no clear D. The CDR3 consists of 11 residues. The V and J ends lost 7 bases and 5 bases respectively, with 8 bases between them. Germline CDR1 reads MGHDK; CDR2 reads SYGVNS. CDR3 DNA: TGTGCCAGCATCGCGGGGACTGAAGCTTTCTTT. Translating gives CASIAGTEAFF.

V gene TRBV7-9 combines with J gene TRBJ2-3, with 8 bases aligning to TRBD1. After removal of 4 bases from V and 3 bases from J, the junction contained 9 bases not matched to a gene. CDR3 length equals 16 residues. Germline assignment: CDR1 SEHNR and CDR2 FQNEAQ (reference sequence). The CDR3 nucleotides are TGTGCCAGCAGCTATCGAGGGGACAGGTTGACAGATACGCAGTATTTT. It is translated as CASSYRGDRLTDTQYF.

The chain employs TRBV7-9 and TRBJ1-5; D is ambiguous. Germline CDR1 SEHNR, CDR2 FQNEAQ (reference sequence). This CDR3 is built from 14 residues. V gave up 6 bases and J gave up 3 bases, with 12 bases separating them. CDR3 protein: CASRRGRDNQPQHF. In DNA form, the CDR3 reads TGTGCCAGCAGAAGAGGGAGGGACAATCAGCCCCAGCATTTT.

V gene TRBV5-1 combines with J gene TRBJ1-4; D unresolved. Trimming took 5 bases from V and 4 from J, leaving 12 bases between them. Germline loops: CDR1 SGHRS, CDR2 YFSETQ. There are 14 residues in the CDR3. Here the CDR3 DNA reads TGCGCCAGCAGGGACCGGGATTTTAATGAAAAACTGTTTTTT. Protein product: CASRDRDFNEKLFF.

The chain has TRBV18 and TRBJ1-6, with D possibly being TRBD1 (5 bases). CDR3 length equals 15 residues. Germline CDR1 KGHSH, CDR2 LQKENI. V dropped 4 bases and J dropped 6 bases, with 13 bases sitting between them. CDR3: CASSHETVLNSPLHF. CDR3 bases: TGTGCCAGCTCACACGAGACAGTTCTTAATTCACCCCTCCACTTT.

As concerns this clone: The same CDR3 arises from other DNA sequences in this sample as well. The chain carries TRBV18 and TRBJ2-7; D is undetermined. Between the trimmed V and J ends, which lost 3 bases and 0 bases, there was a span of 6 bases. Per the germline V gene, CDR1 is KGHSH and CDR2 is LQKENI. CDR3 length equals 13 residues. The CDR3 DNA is TGTGCCAGCTCACCTCCCTCCTCCTACGAGCAGTACTTC. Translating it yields CASSPPSSYEQYF.

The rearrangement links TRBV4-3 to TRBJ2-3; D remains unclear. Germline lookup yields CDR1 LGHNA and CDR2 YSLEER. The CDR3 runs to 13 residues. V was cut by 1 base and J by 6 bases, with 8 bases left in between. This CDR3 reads CASSQVRSDTQYF. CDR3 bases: TGCGCCAGCAGCCAAGTTAGGAGCGATACGCAGTATTTT.

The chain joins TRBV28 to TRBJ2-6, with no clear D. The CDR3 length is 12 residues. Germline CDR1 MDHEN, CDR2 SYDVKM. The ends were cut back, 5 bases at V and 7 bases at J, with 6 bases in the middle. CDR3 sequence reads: CASSLRANVLTF. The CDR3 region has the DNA TGTGCCAGCAGTCTCCGTGCCAACGTCCTGACTTTC.

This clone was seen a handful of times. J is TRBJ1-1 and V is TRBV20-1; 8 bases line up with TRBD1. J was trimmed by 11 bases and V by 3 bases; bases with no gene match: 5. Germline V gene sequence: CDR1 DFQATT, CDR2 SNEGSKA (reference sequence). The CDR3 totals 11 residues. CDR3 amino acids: CSARTGQGAFF. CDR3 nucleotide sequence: TGCAGTGCTAGGACCGGACAGGGCGCTTTCTTT.